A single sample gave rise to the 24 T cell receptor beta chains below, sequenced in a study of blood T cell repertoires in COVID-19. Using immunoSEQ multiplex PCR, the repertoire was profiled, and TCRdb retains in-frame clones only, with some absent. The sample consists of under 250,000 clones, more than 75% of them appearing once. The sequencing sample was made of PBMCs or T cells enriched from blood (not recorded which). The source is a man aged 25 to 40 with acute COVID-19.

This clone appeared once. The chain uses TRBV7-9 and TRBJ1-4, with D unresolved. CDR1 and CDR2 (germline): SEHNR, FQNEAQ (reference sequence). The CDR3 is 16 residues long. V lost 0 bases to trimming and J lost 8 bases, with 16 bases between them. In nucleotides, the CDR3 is TGTGCCAGCAGCTTAGCGCCTACGGGAAATGGGGAAAAACTGTTTTTT. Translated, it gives CASSLAPTGNGEKLFF. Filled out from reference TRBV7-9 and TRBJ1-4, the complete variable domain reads DTGVSQNPRHKITKRGQNVTFRCDPISEHNRLYWYRQTLGQGPEFLTYFQNEAQLEKSRLLSDRFSAERPKGSFSTLEIQRTEQGDSAMYLCASSLAPTGNGEKLFFGSGTQLSVL.

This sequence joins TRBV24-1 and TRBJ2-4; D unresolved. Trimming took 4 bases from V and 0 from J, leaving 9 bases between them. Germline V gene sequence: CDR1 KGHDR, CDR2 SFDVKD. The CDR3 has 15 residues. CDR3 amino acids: CATSEDRLAKNIQYF. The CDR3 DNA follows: TGTGCCACCAGTGAAGATCGACTAGCCAAAAACATTCAGTACTTC.

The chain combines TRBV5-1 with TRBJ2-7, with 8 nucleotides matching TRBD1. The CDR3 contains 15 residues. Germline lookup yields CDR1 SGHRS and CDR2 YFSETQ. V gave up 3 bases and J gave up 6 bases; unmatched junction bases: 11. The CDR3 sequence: CASSSLTGVWVEQYF. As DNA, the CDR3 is TGCGCCAGCAGCTCCCTGACAGGGGTCTGGGTCGAGCAGTACTTC.

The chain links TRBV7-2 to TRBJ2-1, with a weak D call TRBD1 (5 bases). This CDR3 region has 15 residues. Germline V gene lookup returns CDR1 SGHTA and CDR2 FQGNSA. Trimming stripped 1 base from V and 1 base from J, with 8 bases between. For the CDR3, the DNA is TGTGCCAGCAGCTTAGGACAGACATCCTACAATGAGCAGTTCTTC. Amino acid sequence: CASSLGQTSYNEQFF.

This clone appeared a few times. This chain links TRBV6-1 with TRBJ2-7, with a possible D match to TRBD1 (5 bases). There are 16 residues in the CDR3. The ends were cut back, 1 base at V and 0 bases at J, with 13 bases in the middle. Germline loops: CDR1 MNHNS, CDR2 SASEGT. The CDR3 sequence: CASSEGQFFFSYEQYF. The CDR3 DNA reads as TGTGCCAGCAGTGAAGGACAGTTTTTCTTCTCCTACGAGCAGTACTTC.

CDR3 loop: CASTGGGAETQYF. The CDR3 coding sequence is TGTGCCAGCACCGGTGGGGGGGCGGAGACCCAGTACTTC. This chain uses TRBV3-1 (or the pseudogene TRBV3-2) with TRBJ2-5; D is perhaps TRBD2 (7 bases). The CDR3 spans 13 residues. The germline gives CDR1 LGHDT, CDR2 YNNKEL (reference sequence). V was shortened by 7 bases and J by 5 bases, with 14 bases between the two germline ends.

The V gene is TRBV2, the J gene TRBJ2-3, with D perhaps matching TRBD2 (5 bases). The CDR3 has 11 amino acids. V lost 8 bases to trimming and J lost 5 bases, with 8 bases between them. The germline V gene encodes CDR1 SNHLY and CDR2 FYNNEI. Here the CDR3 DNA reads TGTGCCAGCGCTAGCTTAGATACGCAGTATTTT. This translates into CASASLDTQYF.

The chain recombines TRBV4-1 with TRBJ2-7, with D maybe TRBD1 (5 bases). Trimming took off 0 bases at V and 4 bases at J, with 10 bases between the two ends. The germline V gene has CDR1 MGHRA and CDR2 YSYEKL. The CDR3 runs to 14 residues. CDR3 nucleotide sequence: TGCGCCAGCAGCCAAGATTGGCAGGGTTACGAGCAGTACTTC. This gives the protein CASSQDWQGYEQYF.

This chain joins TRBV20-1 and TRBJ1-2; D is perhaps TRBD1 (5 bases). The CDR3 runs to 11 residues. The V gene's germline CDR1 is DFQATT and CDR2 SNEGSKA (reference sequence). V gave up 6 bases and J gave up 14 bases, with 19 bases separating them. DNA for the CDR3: TGCAGTGCCTACAAAACCGGGGGTGGGACCTTC. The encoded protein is CSAYKTGGGTF.

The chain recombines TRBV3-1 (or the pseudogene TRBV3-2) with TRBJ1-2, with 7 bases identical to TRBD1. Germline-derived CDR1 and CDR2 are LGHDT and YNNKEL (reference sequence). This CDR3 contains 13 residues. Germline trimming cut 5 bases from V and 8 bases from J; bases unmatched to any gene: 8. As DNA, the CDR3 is TGTGCCAGCAGCGCACAGACAGGGAACGGCTACACCTTC. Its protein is CASSAQTGNGYTF.

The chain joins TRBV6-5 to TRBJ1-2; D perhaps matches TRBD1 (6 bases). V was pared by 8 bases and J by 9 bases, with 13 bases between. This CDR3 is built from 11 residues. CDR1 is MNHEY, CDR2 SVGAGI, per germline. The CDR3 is CASARGESYTF. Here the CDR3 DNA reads TGTGCCAGCGCCAGGGGAGAGAGCTACACCTTC.

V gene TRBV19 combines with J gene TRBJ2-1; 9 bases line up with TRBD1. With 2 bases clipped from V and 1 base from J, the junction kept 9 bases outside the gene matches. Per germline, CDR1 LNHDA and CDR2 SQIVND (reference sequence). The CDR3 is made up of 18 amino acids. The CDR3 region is CASSIPGRGTGSYNEQFF. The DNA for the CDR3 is TGTGCCAGTAGTATACCGGGACGGGGGACAGGGTCCTACAATGAGCAGTTCTTC.

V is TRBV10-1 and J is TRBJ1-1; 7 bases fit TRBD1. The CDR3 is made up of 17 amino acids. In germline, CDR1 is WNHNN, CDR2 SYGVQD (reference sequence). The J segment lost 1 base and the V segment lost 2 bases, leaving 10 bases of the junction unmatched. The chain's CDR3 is CASSENRDRESNTEAFF. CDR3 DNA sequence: TGCGCCAGCAGTGAGAACCGGGACAGAGAATCGAACACTGAAGCTTTCTTT.

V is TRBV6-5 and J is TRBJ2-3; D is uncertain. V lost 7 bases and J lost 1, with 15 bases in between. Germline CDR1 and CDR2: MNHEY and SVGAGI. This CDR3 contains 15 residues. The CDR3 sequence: CASTTFGPRTDTQYF. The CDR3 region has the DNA TGTGCCAGCACTACATTTGGGCCCCGCACAGATACGCAGTATTTT.

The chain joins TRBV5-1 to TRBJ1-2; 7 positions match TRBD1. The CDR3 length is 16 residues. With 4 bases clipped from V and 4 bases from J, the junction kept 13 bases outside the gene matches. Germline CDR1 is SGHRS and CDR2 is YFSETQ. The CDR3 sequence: CASSPGGTAFTYGYTF. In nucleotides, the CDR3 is TGCGCCAGCAGCCCGGGGGGGACAGCCTTCACCTATGGCTACACCTTC.

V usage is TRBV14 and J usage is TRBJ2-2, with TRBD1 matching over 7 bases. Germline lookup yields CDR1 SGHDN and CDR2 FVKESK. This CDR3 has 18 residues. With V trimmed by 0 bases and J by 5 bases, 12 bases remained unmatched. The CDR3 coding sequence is TGTGCCAGCAGCCAAGAGGTTTTGACAGGGTTGACGACCGGGGAGCTGTTTTTT. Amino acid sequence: CASSQEVLTGLTTGELFF.

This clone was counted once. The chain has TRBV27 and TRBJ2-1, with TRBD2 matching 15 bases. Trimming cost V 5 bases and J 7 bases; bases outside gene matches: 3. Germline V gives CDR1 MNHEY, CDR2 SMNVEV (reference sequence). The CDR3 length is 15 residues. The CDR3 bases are TGTGCCAGCAGTCGGACTAGCGGGGGGGCAAATGAGCAGTTCTTC. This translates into CASSRTSGGANEQFF.

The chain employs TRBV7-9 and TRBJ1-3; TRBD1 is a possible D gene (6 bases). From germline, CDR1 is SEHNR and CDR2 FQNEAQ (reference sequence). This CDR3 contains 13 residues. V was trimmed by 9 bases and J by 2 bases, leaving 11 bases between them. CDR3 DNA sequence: TGTGCCAGGACAGGTCTTACTGGAAACACCATATATTTT. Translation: CARTGLTGNTIYF.

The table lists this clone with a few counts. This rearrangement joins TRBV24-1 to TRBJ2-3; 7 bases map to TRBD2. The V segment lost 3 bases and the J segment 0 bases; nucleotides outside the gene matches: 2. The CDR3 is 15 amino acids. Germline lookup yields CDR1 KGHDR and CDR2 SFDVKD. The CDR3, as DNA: TGTGCCACCAGTGATCCGGGGGGAAGCACAGATACGCAGTATTTT. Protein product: CATSDPGGSTDTQYF.

CDR3 region: CASSQGQGGYGQPQHF. The CDR3 DNA follows: TGTGCCAGCAGCCAAGGGCAGGGGGGCTACGGTCAGCCCCAGCATTTT. This chain joins TRBV3-1 (or the pseudogene TRBV3-2) and TRBJ1-5; 7 bases align to TRBD1. The germline V gene encodes CDR1 LGHDT and CDR2 YNNKEL (reference sequence). V dropped 1 base and J dropped 6; count of bases not matched to a gene: 9. The CDR3 totals 16 residues.

The CDR3 region is CASGDISSGANVLTF. The DNA for the CDR3 is TGCGCCAGCGGGGACATATCCTCTGGGGCCAACGTCCTGACTTTC. The chain joins TRBV5-1 to TRBJ2-6; D is perhaps TRBD1 (6 bases). Between the trimmed V and J ends, which lost 7 bases and 0 bases, there was a span of 11 bases. The V gene's germline CDR1 is SGHRS and CDR2 YFSETQ. The CDR3 spans 15 residues.

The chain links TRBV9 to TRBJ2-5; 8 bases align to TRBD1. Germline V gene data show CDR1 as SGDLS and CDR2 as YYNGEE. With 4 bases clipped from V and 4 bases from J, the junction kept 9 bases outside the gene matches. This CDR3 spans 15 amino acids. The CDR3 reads CASSLTFGQGETQYF. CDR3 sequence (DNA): TGTGCCAGCAGCCTTACTTTCGGACAGGGAGAGACCCAGTACTTC.

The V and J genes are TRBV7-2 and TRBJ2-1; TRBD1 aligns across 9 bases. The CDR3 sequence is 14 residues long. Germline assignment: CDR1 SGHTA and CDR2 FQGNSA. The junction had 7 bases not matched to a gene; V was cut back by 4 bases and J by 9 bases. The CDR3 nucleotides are TGTGCCAGCAGCTCAGGACAGGGGTTGGGTGAGCAGTTCTTC. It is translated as CASSSGQGLGEQFF.

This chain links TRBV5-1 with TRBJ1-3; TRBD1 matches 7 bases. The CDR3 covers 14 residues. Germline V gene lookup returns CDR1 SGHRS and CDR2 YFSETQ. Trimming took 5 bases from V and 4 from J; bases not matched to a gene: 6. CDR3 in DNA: TGCGCCAGCAGTCTCGACAGGGTGGGAAACACCATATATTTT. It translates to CASSLDRVGNTIYF.